Below, 29 T cell receptor beta chains from the same sample are listed, as sequenced in a study of T cell responses to AZD1222 COVID-19 vaccine. This table comes from immunoSEQ multiplex PCR, and its TCRdb copy is limited to in-frame clones, with some not included. The sample includes roughly 150,000 clones, around 87% of them seen just once. The sample consisted of peripheral blood, taken 28 days after the second AZD1222 dose. Receptor source: an adult who received the AZD1222 COVID-19 vaccine.

The V and J genes are TRBV7-2 and TRBJ2-1, with D hard to call. The CDR3 is 14 amino acids. Germline V lookup: CDR1 SGHTA, CDR2 FQGNSA. The V end was cut by 2 bases, the J end by 4 bases, with 9 bases between. The DNA of the CDR3 is TGTGCCAGCAGCTTAAGCGCGGCATACAATGAGCAGTTCTTC. Translating it yields CASSLSAAYNEQFF.

In its sample, this clone was seen a few times. The chain links TRBV9 to TRBJ1-2; maybe TRBD1 (5 bases). Germline CDR1 SGDLS, CDR2 YYNGEE. This CDR3 contains 13 residues. Trimming removed 4 bases from V and 8 bases from J, with 15 bases in between. This CDR3 is CASSSPSGTGYTF. The DNA of the CDR3 is TGTGCCAGCAGCAGCCCGTCGGGGACGGGCTACACCTTC.

This clone appeared a single time. The chain is built from TRBV11-2 and TRBJ1-5; tentative D call: TRBD1 (5 bases). The germline CDR1 and CDR2 sequences are SGHAT and FQNNGV. The ends were cut back, 6 bases at V and 3 bases at J, with 18 bases in the middle. The CDR3 runs to 16 residues. The CDR3: CASSRLGGTLNQPQHF. The CDR3 region has the DNA TGTGCCAGCAGTCGCCTCGGGGGAACCCTCAATCAGCCCCAGCATTTT. Using reference TRBV11-2 and TRBJ1-5 for the parts outside the CDR3, the full variable domain is EAGVAQSPRYKIIEKRQSVAFWCNPISGHATLYWYQQILGQGPKLLIQFQNNGVVDDSQLPKDRFSAERLKGVDSTLKIQPAKLEDSAVYLCASSRLGGTLNQPQHFGDGTRLSIL.

This clone was detected only once. The chain couples TRBV5-1 to TRBJ2-7, with 8 positions matching TRBD2. The CDR3 runs 15 residues. With V trimmed by 6 bases and J by 6 bases, 14 bases remained unmatched. Germline CDR1 reads SGHRS; CDR2 reads YFSETQ. In DNA, the CDR3 is TGCGCCAGCAACACCGTCCCCGGGACTAGAGGCGAGCAGTACTTC. This codes for CASNTVPGTRGEQYF.

The chain employs TRBV7-9 and TRBJ1-5, with TRBD1 matching 7 bases. This CDR3 has 15 amino acids. Germline V CDR1 and CDR2: SEHNR, FQNEAQ (reference sequence). V lost 1 base to trimming and J lost 11 bases; unmatched junction nucleotides: 11. The CDR3 loop reads CASSLDSPLGTAQHF. As DNA, the CDR3 is TGTGCCAGCAGCTTAGATTCCCCCCTCGGGACAGCCCAGCATTTT.

J is TRBJ1-5 and V is TRBV6-5, with TRBD1 matching over 8 bases. CDR3 length: 15 amino acids. Germline values: CDR1 MNHEY, CDR2 SVGAGI. After removal of 4 bases from V and 4 bases from J, the junction contained 6 bases not matched to a gene. The CDR3 protein is CASSSDREINQPQHF. CDR3 DNA: TGTGCCAGCAGTTCGGACAGGGAAATAAATCAGCCCCAGCATTTT.

The chain has TRBV15 and TRBJ2-3, with D perhaps matching TRBD1 (6 bases). The V end lost 4 bases, the J end lost 0 bases, and 11 bases lay between the germline ends. This CDR3 contains 15 residues. Germline CDR1 is LNHNV and CDR2 is YYDKDF (reference sequence). The CDR3 spells CATSTDSSSTDTQYF. In DNA form, the CDR3 reads TGTGCCACCAGCACGGACAGCTCGAGCACAGATACGCAGTATTTT.

This clone was seen a few times. This chain joins TRBV5-1 and TRBJ2-7, with D possibly being TRBD2 (5 bases). The germline gives CDR1 SGHRS, CDR2 YFSETQ. Trimming left V 0 bases short and J 0 bases short, with 7 bases between. The CDR3 consists of 14 residues. In DNA form, the CDR3 reads TGCGCCAGCAGCTTGGACGGGAACTCCTACGAGCAGTACTTC. As protein: CASSLDGNSYEQYF.

The V and J genes are TRBV7-8 and TRBJ2-7; 9 bases line up with TRBD1. The junction had 8 bases not matched to a gene; V was cut back by 5 bases and J by 3 bases. Germline lookup yields CDR1 SGHVS and CDR2 FQNEAQ. The CDR3 runs 15 residues. The CDR3 nucleotides read TGTGCCAGCAGCCCACGGGACAGGGCGGACTACGAGCAGTACTTC. Residues: CASSPRDRADYEQYF.

The chain links TRBV2 to TRBJ1-2, with no clear D. Trimming took off 6 bases at V and 1 base at J, with 9 bases between the two ends. Germline loops: CDR1 SNHLY, CDR2 FYNNEI. This CDR3 is built from 13 residues. The CDR3 sequence is CASRDPSNYGYTF. CDR3 nucleotides: TGTGCCAGCAGGGATCCGAGTAACTATGGCTACACCTTC.

The J gene is TRBJ2-1, the V gene TRBV11-3; 7 positions agree with TRBD2. The ends lost 3 bases at V and 6 bases at J; junction bases unmatched: 8. This CDR3 is 15 amino acids long. CDR1 and CDR2 (germline): SGHNT, YENEEA. CDR3 sequence reads: CASSLAGALANEQFF. The CDR3 DNA reads TGTGCCAGCAGCTTGGCGGGAGCACTCGCCAATGAGCAGTTCTTC.

The gene calls are TRBV12-3 or TRBV12-4 and TRBJ1-6, with D tentatively TRBD1 (6 bases). The CDR3 has 13 residues. The V end was cut by 6 bases, the J end by 7 bases, with 10 bases between. The CDR3 reads CASSRQENSPLHF. The CDR3, as DNA: TGTGCCAGCAGCCGACAGGAGAATTCACCCCTCCACTTT.

The J gene is TRBJ2-7, the V gene TRBV28, with D perhaps TRBD1 or TRBD2 (5 bases each). With 5 bases removed from V and 2 bases from J, the gap between germline ends came to 13 bases. Germline V gives CDR1 MDHEN, CDR2 SYDVKM. This CDR3 has 14 amino acids. CDR3 amino acids: CASSTGRNTYEQYF. The CDR3 bases are TGTGCCAGCAGTACGGGACGGAACACCTACGAGCAGTACTTC.

In this sample, this clone turned up once. The chain has TRBV18 and TRBJ1-5; the D gene is possibly TRBD1 (6 bases). The V gene lost 5 bases and the J gene lost 3 bases, with 8 bases spanning the gap. Germline V gene lookup returns CDR1 KGHSH and CDR2 LQKENI. This CDR3 is 13 amino acids long. The CDR3 DNA reads TGTGCCAGCTCAGGGGACAACAATCAGCCCCAGCATTTT. Translating it yields CASSGDNNQPQHF. Supplemented by reference TRBV18 and TRBJ1-5, the full variable domain reads NAGVMQNPRHLVRRRGQEARLRCSPMKGHSHVYWYRQLPEEGLKFMVYLQKENIIDESGMPKERFSAEFPKEGPSILRIQQVVRGDSAAYFCASSGDNNQPQHFGDGTRLSIL.

This clone was seen a single time. The rearrangement links TRBV14 to TRBJ2-1, with D unclear. The CDR3 has 14 residues. V lost 4 bases and J lost 2, with 9 bases in between. CDR1 is SGHDN, CDR2 FVKESK, per germline. CDR3 amino acids: CASSRSAPYNEQFF. DNA of the CDR3: TGTGCCAGCAGCCGCAGTGCTCCCTACAATGAGCAGTTCTTC.

This clone has only one observation. This chain links TRBV19 with TRBJ1-2, with D possibly matching TRBD1 (6 bases). Per the germline V gene, CDR1 is LNHDA and CDR2 is SQIVND (reference sequence). The CDR3 contains 13 residues. Trimming removed 8 bases at V and 7 bases at J, with 17 bases between. CDR3 nucleotide sequence: TGTGCCAGTTGTGAAGGGGGGATTGGTGGCTACACCTTC. Protein sequence: CASCEGGIGGYTF.

This rearrangement joins TRBV6-5 to TRBJ2-1, with D possibly TRBD2 on 7 matching bases. The CDR3 spans 15 residues. Germline values: CDR1 MNHEY, CDR2 SVGAGI. V was pared by 8 bases and J by 4 bases, with 18 bases between. This chain's CDR3 is CASLGGGSEYNEQFF. The CDR3 nucleotides are TGTGCCAGCTTGGGAGGGGGAAGTGAGTACAATGAGCAGTTCTTC.

V and J are TRBV29-1 and TRBJ2-3; 11 bases match TRBD2. Trimming cost V 6 bases and J 4 bases; bases outside gene matches: 6. Germline loops: CDR1 SQVTM, CDR2 ANQGSEA. This CDR3 contains 14 residues. CDR3 residues: CSVRLLAGADTQYF. The CDR3 nucleotides read TGCAGCGTAAGGCTACTAGCGGGAGCAGATACGCAGTATTTT.

The chain uses TRBV28 and TRBJ1-5; no reliable D call. CDR1 and CDR2 (germline): MDHEN, SYDVKM. V lost 5 bases to trimming and J lost 7 bases, with 24 bases between them. The CDR3 consists of 17 residues. CDR3 protein: CASSPPIAGGMGQPQHF. For the CDR3, the DNA is TGTGCCAGCAGTCCCCCGATCGCCGGAGGGATGGGCCAGCCCCAGCATTTT.

The chain couples TRBV28 to TRBJ1-2; tentative D call: TRBD1 (5 bases). Germline lookup yields CDR1 MDHEN and CDR2 SYDVKM. Trimming pared 7 bases from V and 8 bases from J, leaving 23 bases between. This CDR3 has 15 amino acids. For the CDR3, the DNA is TGTGCCAGCACCCCACTGGGGCCTAATTCCGGCGGCTACACCTTC. It translates to CASTPLGPNSGGYTF.

CDR3 sequence reads: CASRGLATSYEQYF. The CDR3 DNA reads TGTGCCAGCAGGGGACTCGCCACCTCCTACGAGCAGTACTTC. The rearrangement uses TRBV6-5 and TRBJ2-7; D possibly corresponds to TRBD2 (6 bases). Germline V lookup: CDR1 MNHEY, CDR2 SVGAGI. The V end was cut by 6 bases, the J end by 0 bases, with 12 bases between. The CDR3 length is 14 residues.

This clone appeared once. V is TRBV19 and J is TRBJ1-5; D is unresolved. Per the germline V gene, CDR1 is LNHDA and CDR2 is SQIVND (reference sequence). CDR3 length: 14 residues. V lost 7 bases and J lost 0, with 10 bases in between. The DNA for the CDR3 is TGTGCCAGTACCGACACCTATAGCAATCAGCCCCAGCATTTT. Encoded protein: CASTDTYSNQPQHF.

V gene TRBV27 combines with J gene TRBJ2-7; tentative D call: TRBD2 (5 bases). With 5 bases removed from V and 0 bases from J, the gap between germline ends came to 29 bases. Germline V gene data show CDR1 as MNHEY and CDR2 as SMNVEV (reference sequence). The CDR3 has 20 amino acids. The CDR3 is CASSPLVVVERQQSSYEQYF. CDR3 nucleotide sequence: TGTGCCAGCAGTCCCCTCGTGGTAGTGGAGCGGCAACAGAGCTCCTACGAGCAGTACTTC.

J is TRBJ2-3 and V is TRBV19; 8 bases are shared with TRBD2. The J segment lost 2 bases and the V segment lost 2 bases, leaving 3 bases of the junction unmatched. This CDR3 region has 15 residues. Germline CDR1 is LNHDA and CDR2 is SQIVND (reference sequence). The CDR3 DNA is TGTGCCAGTAGTATAACGGGGGGGAACACAGATACGCAGTATTTT. Amino acid sequence: CASSITGGNTDTQYF.

This clone turned up a few times. J is TRBJ2-1 and V is TRBV5-1; 10 positions match TRBD2. V lost 1 base to trimming and J lost 4 bases; unmatched junction nucleotides: 5. Germline CDR1 reads SGHRS; CDR2 reads YFSETQ. The CDR3 has 16 amino acids. The CDR3, as DNA: TGCGCCAGCAGCTTGCTAGGGACTAGCGAATACAATGAGCAGTTCTTC. Protein product: CASSLLGTSEYNEQFF.

The V and J genes are TRBV5-4 and TRBJ2-2, with TRBD2 matching over 7 bases. Germline CDR1 reads SGHNT; CDR2 reads YYREEE (reference sequence). V was pared by 7 bases and J by 4 bases, with 10 bases of the junction left unmatched. This CDR3 spans 15 amino acids. The CDR3 region is CASSRGRAGTGELFF. Written as DNA, the CDR3 is TGTGCCAGCTCTAGAGGGAGGGCCGGCACCGGGGAGCTGTTTTTT. Filled out from reference TRBV5-4 and TRBJ2-2, the complete variable domain reads ETGVTQSPTHLIKTRGQQVTLRCSSQSGHNTVSWYQQALGQGPQFIFQYYREEENGRGNFPPRFSGLQFPNYSSELNVNALELDDSALYLCASSRGRAGTGELFFGEGSRLTVL.

The J gene is TRBJ2-1, the V gene TRBV7-9; 16 bases match TRBD2. V shed 5 bases, J shed 12 bases, and the junction held 13 bases outside the gene matches. Germline values: CDR1 SEHNR, CDR2 FQNEAQ (reference sequence). CDR3 length: 17 residues. CDR3 nucleotide sequence: TGTGCCAGCAGCCCGGGAATGTGGGGACTAGCGGGAGGGCGGCAGTTCTTC. It codes for CASSPGMWGLAGGRQFF. Looking up the rest from reference TRBV7-9 and TRBJ2-1 gives the full variable domain: DTGVSQNPRHKITKRGQNVTFRCDPISEHNRLYWYRQTLGQGPEFLTYFQNEAQLEKSRLLSDRFSAERPKGSFSTLEIQRTEQGDSAMYLCASSPGMWGLAGGRQFFGPGTRLTVL.

V usage is TRBV19 and J usage is TRBJ1-4; tentatively, D is TRBD1 (5 bases). V lost 4 bases and J lost 1, with 10 bases in between. Germline CDR1 reads LNHDA; CDR2 reads SQIVND (reference sequence). This CDR3 is built from 15 residues. The CDR3 reads CASSRQPLTNEKLFF. The DNA of the CDR3 is TGTGCCAGTAGTAGACAGCCCCTAACTAATGAAAAACTGTTTTTT.

The chain has TRBV6-5 and TRBJ1-1; TRBD1 matches at 8 bases. The germline CDR1 and CDR2 sequences are MNHEY and SVGAGI. This CDR3 is 16 amino acids long. With V trimmed by 0 bases and J by 1 base, 4 bases remained unmatched. This chain's CDR3 is CASSYSPGGANTEAFF. The CDR3, as DNA: TGTGCCAGCAGTTACTCACCAGGGGGCGCGAACACTGAAGCTTTCTTT.